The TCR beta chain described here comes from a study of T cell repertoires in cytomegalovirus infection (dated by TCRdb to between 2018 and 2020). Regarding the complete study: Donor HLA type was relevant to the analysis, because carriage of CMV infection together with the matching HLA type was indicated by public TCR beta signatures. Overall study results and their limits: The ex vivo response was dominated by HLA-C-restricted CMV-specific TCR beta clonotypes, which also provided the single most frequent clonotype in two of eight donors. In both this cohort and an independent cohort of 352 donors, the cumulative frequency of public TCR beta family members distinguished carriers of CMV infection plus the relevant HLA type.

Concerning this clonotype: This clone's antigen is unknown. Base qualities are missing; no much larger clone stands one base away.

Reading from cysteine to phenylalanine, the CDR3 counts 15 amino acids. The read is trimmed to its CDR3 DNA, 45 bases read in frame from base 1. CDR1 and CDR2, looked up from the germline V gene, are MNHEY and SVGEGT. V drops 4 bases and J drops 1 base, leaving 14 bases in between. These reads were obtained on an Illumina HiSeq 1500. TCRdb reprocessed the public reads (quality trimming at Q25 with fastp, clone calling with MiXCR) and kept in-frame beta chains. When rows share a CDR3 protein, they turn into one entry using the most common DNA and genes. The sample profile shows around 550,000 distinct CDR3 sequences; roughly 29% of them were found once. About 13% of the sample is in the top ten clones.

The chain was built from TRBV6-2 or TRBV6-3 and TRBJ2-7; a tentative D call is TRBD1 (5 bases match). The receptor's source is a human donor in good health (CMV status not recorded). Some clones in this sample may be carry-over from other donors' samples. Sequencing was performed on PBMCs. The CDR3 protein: CASSSYRDSSYEQYF. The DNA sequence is TGTGCCAGCAGTTCCTACCGAGACAGTTCCTACGAGCAGTACTTC.